This is a list of T cell receptor beta chains from one sample in a study of cytomegalovirus exposure and HLA in healthy donors. The assay was immunoSEQ multiplex PCR, and TCRdb's table has in-frame clones only and misses some. The sample's table shows 200,000 or so clones. Input material: PBMCs. The receptors shown here come from a boy younger than 18 in good health and CMV-seronegative. CDR3s include the opening cysteine and the closing phenylalanine or tryptophan. A D gene is named only where the DNA matches it firmly.

DNA: TGTGCCAGCTCACAACTAGCGGGGGCGAGATCGAACACCGGGGAGCTGTTTTTT; CDR3: CASSQLAGARSNTGELFF; J: TRBJ2-2; V: TRBV18; D: TRBD2
DNA: TGTGCCATCAGTGATTGGGGACAGGGAAGTCAGCCCCAGCATTTT; CDR3: CAISDWGQGSQPQHF; J: TRBJ1-5; V: TRBV10-3; D: TRBD1
DNA: TGTGCCAGTAGACCCGCACAGCCGAATCAGCCCCAGCATTTT; CDR3: CASRPAQPNQPQHF; J: TRBJ1-5; V: TRBV19; D: -
DNA: TGTGCCAGCAGCGTGTCAGGGAATAAGGGAAGGGCTGAAGCTTTCTTT; CDR3: CASSVSGNKGRAEAFF; J: TRBJ1-1; V: TRBV9; D: -
DNA: TGTGCCAGCAGCTTAATAGCGACAGGCTCCTACGAGCAGTACTTC; CDR3: CASSLIATGSYEQYF; J: TRBJ2-7; V: TRBV7-6; D: -
DNA: TGTGCCACCAGCCGATGGGGACAGTTTAATGAAAAACTGTTTTTT; CDR3: CATSRWGQFNEKLFF; J: TRBJ1-4; V: TRBV15; D: TRBD1
DNA: TGTGCCAGCAGCGTCGCTATACTAGCAGCGAACACCGGGGAGCTGTTTTTT; CDR3: CASSVAILAANTGELFF; J: TRBJ2-2; V: TRBV9; D: -
DNA: TGTGCCAGTAGTATAGTACGGAGGAGGAGGGAGGACGAAGCTTTCTTT; CDR3: CASSIVRRRREDEAFF; J: TRBJ1-1; V: TRBV19; D: -
DNA: TGTGCCAGTAGTATGTTGAGGGCGGGGGGTGGCAATCAGCCCCAGCATTTT; CDR3: CASSMLRAGGGNQPQHF; J: TRBJ1-5; V: TRBV19; D: -
DNA: TGTGCCAGCAGCTCTAGGGGTTTCGGCAAAAACATTCAGTACTTC; CDR3: CASSSRGFGKNIQYF; J: TRBJ2-4; V: TRBV7-8; D: -
DNA: TGTGCCAGCCGCGGACAGAATCAGCCCCAGCATTTT; CDR3: CASRGQNQPQHF; J: TRBJ1-5; V: TRBV28; D: -
DNA: TGTGCCAGTTCTAGGTCGAACGCCGGGGAGCTGTTTTTT; CDR3: CASSRSNAGELFF; J: TRBJ2-2; V: TRBV19; D: -
DNA: TGTGCCAGCAGTTTATTTGTCGGCAATCAGCCCCAGCATTTT; CDR3: CASSLFVGNQPQHF; J: TRBJ1-5; V: TRBV27; D: -
DNA: TGTGCCAGTAGCCCGGACAGGGGATACGAGCAGTACTTC; CDR3: CASSPDRGYEQYF; J: TRBJ2-7; V: TRBV19; D: TRBD1
DNA: TGTGCCAGCAGCCCCCAAAGACTAGCGGGGAGCACAGATACGCAGTATTTT; CDR3: CASSPQRLAGSTDTQYF; J: TRBJ2-3; V: TRBV5-4; D: TRBD2
DNA: TGTGCCACCAGCAGAGGTGCAGGGTTCGGAAACACCATATATTTT; CDR3: CATSRGAGFGNTIYF; J: TRBJ1-3; V: TRBV15; D: -
DNA: TGTGCCAGCAGCTTAGCGCTGATCAGGGGCTCTGGAAACACCATATATTTT; CDR3: CASSLALIRGSGNTIYF; J: TRBJ1-3; V: TRBV7-8; D: -
DNA: TGTGCCAGTAGTCCGCGACAGGGGAACTACGAGCAGTACTTC; CDR3: CASSPRQGNYEQYF; J: TRBJ2-7; V: TRBV19; D: TRBD1
DNA: TGTGCCAGCTCGGACAGGGCCAGCAATCAGCCCCAGCATTTT; CDR3: CASSDRASNQPQHF; J: TRBJ1-5; V: TRBV25-1; D: TRBD1
DNA: TGTGCCAGCAGCTTGACTGGGCGATACACCTACGAGCAGTACTTC; CDR3: CASSLTGRYTYEQYF; J: TRBJ2-7; V: TRBV5-6; D: -
DNA: TGTGCCAGCAGCCAAGATTCAGGGGCTGGCTATGGCTACACCTTC; CDR3: CASSQDSGAGYGYTF; J: TRBJ1-2; V: TRBV4-2; D: -
DNA: TGTGCCAGCAGCCAACCAGGGTTCTATGGCTACACCTTC; CDR3: CASSQPGFYGYTF; J: TRBJ1-2; V: TRBV14; D: -
DNA: TGTGCCAGCAGCTTATTAGCGGGGCCCACCGGGGAGCTGTTTTTT; CDR3: CASSLLAGPTGELFF; J: TRBJ2-2; V: TRBV7-3; D: TRBD2
DNA: TGTGCCACCAGCAGAGGACTAGCGGGGGGTGGGGGCACAGATACGCAGTATTTT; CDR3: CATSRGLAGGGGTDTQYF; J: TRBJ2-3; V: TRBV15; D: TRBD2
DNA: TGTGCCAGCACCCACCGGGACAGGGTCTCTGGCTACACCTTC; CDR3: CASTHRDRVSGYTF; J: TRBJ1-2; V: TRBV7-9; D: TRBD1
DNA: TGTGCCAGCAATATACAGGGCGACTATGGCTACACCTTC; CDR3: CASNIQGDYGYTF; J: TRBJ1-2; V: TRBV2; D: -
DNA: TGTGCCAGCAGCTTCGCGGAAACGGCACTTCGTGGCTACACCTTC; CDR3: CASSFAETALRGYTF; J: TRBJ1-2; V: TRBV11-2; D: -
DNA: TGTGCCAGCGGGACAGGCTACGAGCAGTACTTC; CDR3: CASGTGYEQYF; J: TRBJ2-7; V: TRBV2; D: TRBD1
DNA: TGTGCCAGCTCCAGGACTAGCGGCCAAGAGACCCAGTACTTC; CDR3: CASSRTSGQETQYF; J: TRBJ2-5; V: TRBV14; D: TRBD2
DNA: TGTGCCAGCACCCTGTCCAGGTGCTATGGCTACACCTTC; CDR3: CASTLSRCYGYTF; J: TRBJ1-2; V: TRBV11-3; D: -
DNA: TGTGCCAGCAGCTTGAGGACTAGCGGGGGGGGCGCAGATACGCAGTATTTT; CDR3: CASSLRTSGGGADTQYF; J: TRBJ2-3; V: TRBV5-6; D: TRBD2
DNA: TGTGCCAGTAGTACCCTAGCGGCCAATGAGCAGTTCTTC; CDR3: CASSTLAANEQFF; J: TRBJ2-1; V: TRBV19; D: TRBD2
DNA: TGTGCCAGCAGTCCTCATTACGAGCAGTACTTC; CDR3: CASSPHYEQYF; J: TRBJ2-7; V: TRBV6-1; D: -
DNA: TGTGCCAGTGATAGCGGGGGGCTAGAGCAGTTCTTC; CDR3: CASDSGGLEQFF; J: TRBJ2-1; V: TRBV19; D: TRBD2
DNA: TGTGCCTGGAGTGTAGTTGGGATAGCGGGGGGCCCGGCCTACGAGCAGTACTTC; CDR3: CAWSVVGIAGGPAYEQYF; J: TRBJ2-7; V: TRBV30; D: TRBD2
DNA: TGTGCCAGCAGTTATCAAGGGGGGGCAGGGCACGAAAAACTGTTTTTT; CDR3: CASSYQGGAGHEKLFF; J: TRBJ1-4; V: TRBV6-5; D: -
DNA: TGTGCCAGCATCAACGACAGGAATGAAAAACTGTTTTTT; CDR3: CASINDRNEKLFF; J: TRBJ1-4; V: TRBV7-9; D: -
DNA: TGTGCCTGGAGTTCTGGACTAGCGGGGCAACCCTACGAGCAGTACTTC; CDR3: CAWSSGLAGQPYEQYF; J: TRBJ2-7; V: TRBV30; D: TRBD2
DNA: TGTGCTAGCCAGACTAGCGGGGGCGGGGAGACCCAGTACTTC; CDR3: CASQTSGGGETQYF; J: TRBJ2-5; V: TRBV12-5; D: TRBD2